This paragraph covers one T cell receptor (beta chain) sequence. This sample stems from a study of blood T cell repertoires in COVID-19. Study as a whole: Sites in the United States, Italy and Spain provided acute and convalescent COVID-19 samples.

The junction had 7 bases not matched to a gene; V was cut back by 3 bases and J by 6 bases. CDR3 length: 15 residues. CDR1 is SGHNT, CDR2 YENEEA, per germline. Clinical history as reported by participants underpinned cohort assignment. Original data processing: For nucleated cells, counts were estimated from reference gene primer amplification. Generated by immunoSEQ multiplex PCR, the TCRdb table keeps only in-frame clones and is missing some. V and J calls and clone size follow that table, whereas D and trimming were derived from the DNA. The sample includes about 260,000 clones, 75% to 90% of them seen just once.

The sequencing sample was made of PBMCs or T cells enriched from blood (not recorded which). The rearrangement uses TRBV11-3 and TRBJ2-1; 8 bases are shared with TRBD2. This sequence originates from a man aged 50-59 years who had been exposed to COVID-19. CDR3 in amino acids: CASSLEAGDFNEQFF. The CDR3 bases are TGTGCCAGCAGCTTGGAAGCGGGGGATTTCAATGAGCAGTTCTTC.